Below, one T cell receptor (beta chain) is given with its context. Its antigen remains unidentified. The record originates from a study of OX40 agonist ivuxolimab in advanced cancers. Study-level background: The study treated patients with ivuxolimab, an agonistic anti-OX40 (CD134) antibody. Recorded diagnoses for dose-escalation patients were hepatocellular carcinoma, melanoma, renal cell or head and neck cancer.

Germline values: CDR1 SGDLS, CDR2 YYNGEE. V shed 4 bases and J shed 4 bases, with 10 bases lying between them. The CDR3 has 13 amino acids. General observations from the study: At 0.1 to 3.0 mg/kg, CD4+ and CD8+ blood T cells expanded clonally by week 6. Average numbers of expanded clones were greater in CD8+ T cells than in CD4+.

The repertoire was sequenced with immunoSEQ multiplex PCR; TCRdb's copy has only in-frame clones and lacks some. The sample shows about 46,000 clones, over 75% of them seen only once. The gene calls are TRBV9 and TRBJ2-3, with a weak D call TRBD2 (5 bases). The receptor's source is an adult with an advanced solid tumor such as melanoma, head and neck, liver or kidney cancer. Sequenced here: CD4+ or CD8+ T cells sorted from blood, sampled in a trial of the OX40 agonist ivuxolimab. CDR3 region: CASSRGQADTQYF. CDR3 in DNA: TGTGCCAGCAGCCGAGGGCAGGCAGATACGCAGTATTTT.